This entry features one TCR beta chain sequence. The antigen is undetermined. Clones were read by immunoSEQ multiplex PCR, and TCRdb kept only the in-frame ones, dropping some. Of about 96,000 clones in the sample, roughly nine tenths are singletons; the top ten hold around 0.15%. This sample was included in a study of graft-versus-host responses after intestinal transplantation. Overall study findings and caveats: Early HvG declines after transplant were associated with peak circulating GvH clone levels. High graft-versus-host to host-versus-graft clonal ratios were seen in allografts of patients with graft-donor T cell macrochimerism.

From germline, CDR1 is MDHEN and CDR2 SYDVKM. The CDR3 sequence is 15 residues long. Deletions cut 5 bases from V and 6 bases from J, with 17 bases between. The sequencing used unstimulated CD4+ T cells sorted from spleen or lymph node cells, collected before intestinal transplant. The chain uses TRBV28 and TRBJ1-5, with D uncertain. The sequence came from a human donor who received an intestinal transplant. The CDR3 nucleotides are TGTGCCAGCAGTCCTTCGACCCTTCGCGGTCAGCCCCAGCATTTT. Protein: CASSPSTLRGQPQHF.